The 30 T cell receptor beta chains listed next were all sequenced from one sample in a study of neurological immune-mediated disorders. TCRdb passed the 5' RACE reads through MiXCR, listing each CDR3 protein once. The table shows about 59,000 distinct CDR3 sequences, with 3.5% to 4.5% occurring only once. Sequenced: PBMCs. The receptors come from a woman aged 45-65 years with multiple sclerosis.

V usage is TRBV19 and J usage is TRBJ1-2; 7 bases map to TRBD1. This CDR3 is built from 14 residues. The J segment lost 2 bases and the V segment lost 4 bases, leaving 4 bases of the junction unmatched. Germline V gene sequence: CDR1 LNHDA, CDR2 SQIVND (reference sequence). CDR3 in amino acids: CASSRGQTNYGYTF. The CDR3 nucleotides are TGTGCCAGTAGTAGGGGACAGACGAACTATGGCTACACCTTC. The whole variable domain, remainder taken from reference TRBV19 and TRBJ1-2, is DGGITQSPKYLFRKEGQNVTLSCEQNLNHDAMYWYRQDPGQGLRLIYYSQIVNDFQKGDIAEGYSVSREKKESFPLTVTSAQKNPTAFYLCASSRGQTNYGYTFGSGTRLTVV.

This clonotype came up many times. The CDR3 nucleotides read TGTGCCAGCAGCAATAGCGGGAGGCCCTACGAGCAGTACTTC. Translating it yields CASSNSGRPYEQYF. This chain links TRBV21-1 with TRBJ2-7. TRBV21-1 is a pseudogene locus. This CDR3 has 14 amino acids.

This clonotype has ten or more counts. The genes are TRBV29-1 and TRBJ2-3; the D gene is possibly TRBD2 (5 bases). V lost 7 bases and J lost 15, with 20 bases in between. The CDR3 covers 11 residues. Germline V gene lookup returns CDR1 SQVTM and CDR2 ANQGSEA. The CDR3 coding sequence is TGCAGCGCATATGGGTTAGGAGGTAGTTATTTT. Encoded protein: CSAYGLGGSYF.

Comments on this clonotype: A much larger clone lies one base from this, so it may be a read error. The J gene is TRBJ2-3, the V gene TRBV29-1; 7 bases align to TRBD1. The CDR3 covers 13 residues. Per germline, CDR1 SQVTM and CDR2 ANQGSEA. CDR3 coding DNA: TGCAGCGACCAGGGACAGAACACATATACGCAGTATTTT. Its translation is CSDQGQNTYTQYF.

Turning to this clonotype: This clone may be a read error of a much larger clone one base away. The chain recombines TRBV20-1 with TRBJ2-3; D not certain. Germline CDR1 is DFQATT and CDR2 is SNEGSKA (reference sequence). The CDR3 runs to 12 residues. Trimming took off 6 bases at V and 0 bases at J, with 7 bases between the two ends. CDR3 nucleotide sequence: TGCAGTGCCCCCAAGAGCACAGATACGCAGTATTTT. Amino acids: CSAPKSTDTQYF.

This clonotype was detected ten times or more. The J gene is TRBJ2-5, the V gene TRBV29-1, with D possibly matching TRBD2 (6 bases). V lost 6 bases and J 1 base, leaving 12 bases between the germline ends. The V gene's germline CDR1 is SQVTM and CDR2 ANQGSEA. This CDR3 has 13 residues. CDR3 in DNA: TGCAGCGTACGGGAGCAGGCCCAAGAGACCCAGTACTTC. It specifies CSVREQAQETQYF.

In regard to this clonotype: This probably arose from a read error, given a far larger clone one base away. A read error is likely, as this CDR3 ends without the conserved phenylalanine or tryptophan. V is TRBV3-1 and J is TRBJ2-1; D unresolved. V dropped 4 bases and J dropped 4 bases, with 5 bases sitting between them. Germline CDR1 reads LGHDT; CDR2 reads YNNKEL (reference sequence). The CDR3 totals 12 residues. DNA of the CDR3: TGTGCCAGCAGCCCCCTTTACAATGAGCAGTTCTGC. Amino acid sequence: CASSPLYNEQFC.

This clonotype was seen at least ten times. This rearrangement joins TRBV24-1 to TRBJ2-1; 10 bases are a match to TRBD1. The J segment lost 6 bases and the V segment lost 5 bases, leaving 6 bases of the junction unmatched. This CDR3 has 15 residues. Germline V CDR1 and CDR2: KGHDR, SFDVKD. This chain's CDR3 is CATSGYGQGGNEQFF. As DNA, the CDR3 is TGTGCCACCAGTGGGTATGGACAGGGGGGCAATGAGCAGTTCTTC.

This clonotype was counted many times. The genes are TRBV20-1 and TRBJ2-1; 8 bases align to TRBD2. The germline V gene encodes CDR1 DFQATT and CDR2 SNEGSKA (reference sequence). The CDR3 totals 14 residues. V gave up 7 bases and J gave up 0 bases; unmatched junction bases: 5. Here the CDR3 reads CSVSSGPSYNEQFF. The CDR3 coding sequence is TGCAGTGTCTCTAGCGGGCCCTCCTACAATGAGCAGTTCTTC.

This chain connects TRBV28 to TRBJ2-2, with D possibly TRBD1 on 6 matching bases. This CDR3 has 13 residues. Germline loops: CDR1 MDHEN, CDR2 SYDVKM. V lost 2 bases to trimming and J lost 7 bases, with 8 bases between them. The CDR3 region is CASSLTGFGELFF. For the CDR3, the DNA is TGTGCCAGCAGTTTAACAGGGTTCGGGGAGCTGTTTTTT.

Ten or more counts support this clonotype. The V gene is TRBV14, the J gene TRBJ1-1; D gene ambiguous. Germline CDR1 and CDR2: SGHDN and FVKESK. This CDR3 is built from 13 residues. V was clipped by 4 bases and J by 6 bases, with 12 bases between them. In DNA, the CDR3 is TGTGCCAGCAGCCTCACAGCGGAATCTGAAGCTTTCTTT. Translated: CASSLTAESEAFF.

This clonotype was detected ten times or more. The CDR3 region is CSGSQGTEQYF. The CDR3 nucleotides are TGCAGCGGTAGCCAGGGGACCGAGCAGTACTTC. The chain uses TRBV29-1 and TRBJ2-7; D possibly corresponds to TRBD1 (6 bases). This CDR3 comprises 11 residues. Germline loops: CDR1 SQVTM, CDR2 ANQGSEA. V gave up 7 bases and J gave up 6 bases, with 13 bases separating them.

This clonotype was detected ten times or more. J is TRBJ2-7 and V is TRBV10-3, with D perhaps matching TRBD1 or TRBD2 (5 bases each). The CDR3 covers 13 residues. The V gene lost 9 bases and the J gene lost 2 bases, with 14 bases spanning the gap. Germline lookup yields CDR1 ENHRY and CDR2 SYGVKD. The CDR3 bases are TGTGCCATTGCCGAGGGGATAACCTACGAGCAGTACTTC. This sequence encodes CAIAEGITYEQYF.

The gene calls are TRBV18 and TRBJ1-1; 11 bases fit TRBD1. The CDR3 is 16 amino acids. From germline, CDR1 is KGHSH and CDR2 LQKENI. The J segment lost 3 bases and the V segment lost 1 base, leaving 4 bases of the junction unmatched. The CDR3 sequence is CASSPRDRGSDTEAFF. The DNA for the CDR3 is TGTGCCAGCTCACCACGGGACAGGGGGTCTGACACTGAAGCTTTCTTT.

This clonotype occurred many times. The gene calls are TRBV20-1 and TRBJ2-3, with D hard to call. Germline values: CDR1 DFQATT, CDR2 SNEGSKA (reference sequence). Trimming took 4 bases from V and 3 from J, leaving 14 bases between them. The CDR3 consists of 14 residues. The CDR3 DNA reads TGCAGTGCTATTCTTAGGATTTATACAGATACGCAGTATTTT. It is translated as CSAILRIYTDTQYF.

This clonotype was observed many times. This chain joins TRBV7-2 and TRBJ2-5, with TRBD1 as a possible D gene (6 bases). Germline assignment: CDR1 SGHTA and CDR2 FQGNSA. This CDR3 is built from 15 residues. Trimming cost V 5 bases and J 5 bases, with 18 bases left between them. DNA of the CDR3: TGTGCCAGCAGCCCAAAACTCAGGGGAGTGGAGACCCAGTACTTC. Residues: CASSPKLRGVETQYF.

This clonotype came up many times. The V and J genes are TRBV15 and TRBJ1-5; no clear D gene. The CDR3 covers 15 residues. CDR1 LNHNV and CDR2 YYDKDF come from the germline V gene (reference sequence). V lost 0 bases and J 8 bases, leaving 14 bases between the germline ends. The CDR3 region has the DNA TGTGCCACCAGCAGAGAAAGGATAAGTAATGAGCCCCAGCATTTT. This encodes CATSRERISNEPQHF.

This clonotype has at least ten counts. V gene TRBV15 combines with J gene TRBJ2-3; D might be TRBD2 (6 bases). Between the trimmed V and J ends, which lost 8 bases and 2 bases, there was a span of 14 bases. This CDR3 is 14 amino acids long. CDR1 and CDR2 (germline): LNHNV, YYDKDF (reference sequence). CDR3 bases: TGTGCCACCTCCGGGACTTACACCACAGATACGCAGTATTTT. Translated, it gives CATSGTYTTDTQYF.

This clonotype was observed many times. The genes are TRBV11-3 and TRBJ2-2, with TRBD1 matching over 12 bases. The V segment lost 5 bases and the J segment 7 bases; nucleotides outside the gene matches: 11. CDR3 length: 17 residues. Germline V CDR1 and CDR2: SGHNT, YENEEA. CDR3 residues: CASSPYEGQGAGGELFF. CDR3 in DNA: TGTGCCAGCAGCCCTTATGAGGGACAGGGGGCCGGCGGGGAGCTGTTTTTT.

In its sample, this clonotype was seen many times. The CDR3 spells CSERGPGPSETQYF. CDR3 sequence (DNA): TGCAGTGAAAGAGGGCCAGGACCGAGCGAGACCCAGTACTTC. The chain joins TRBV20-1 to TRBJ2-5; D is perhaps TRBD2 (5 bases). Trimming stripped 7 bases from V and 5 bases from J, with 20 bases between. The CDR3 runs to 14 residues. CDR1 and CDR2 (germline): DFQATT, SNEGSKA (reference sequence).

Concerning this clonotype: This may come from a read error, since a much larger clone is one base off. The genes are TRBV7-2 and TRBJ2-7; D perhaps matches TRBD2 (5 bases). The CDR3 has 13 amino acids. Germline V gene sequence: CDR1 SGHTA, CDR2 FQGNSA. V was pared by 7 bases and J by 7 bases, with 17 bases between. This chain's CDR3 is CASTPAGLGEQYF. The CDR3 bases are TGTGCCAGCACCCCGGCGGGTTTGGGGGAGCAGTACTTC. Full variable domain (missing parts from reference TRBV7-2 and TRBJ2-7): GAGVSQSPSNKVTEKGKDVELRCDPISGHTALYWYRQSLGQGLEFLIYFQGNSAPDKSGLPSDRFSAERTGGSVSTLTIQRTQQEDSAVYLCASTPAGLGEQYFGPGTRLTVT.

Many counts were recorded for this clonotype. This sequence joins TRBV2 and TRBJ1-1; D not resolved. Germline CDR1 and CDR2: SNHLY and FYNNEI. The CDR3 length is 13 residues. V was cut by 1 base and J by 1 base, with 4 bases left in between. The CDR3 is CASSEGGNTEAFF. CDR3 in DNA: TGTGCCAGCAGTGAAGGGGGGAACACTGAAGCTTTCTTT.

There are many counts of this clonotype. The chain couples TRBV25-1 to TRBJ1-2; D ambiguous. The ends were cut back, 5 bases at V and 4 bases at J, with 14 bases in the middle. From germline, CDR1 is MGHDK and CDR2 SYGVNS. The CDR3 consists of 14 residues. This chain's CDR3 is CASSPDWTVYGYTF. DNA for the CDR3: TGTGCCAGCAGTCCCGATTGGACGGTCTATGGCTACACCTTC.

This clonotype was seen repeatedly, ten times or more. The rearrangement links TRBV24-1 to TRBJ2-1, with 7 bases that match TRBD1. The CDR3 is made up of 18 amino acids. CDR1 KGHDR and CDR2 SFDVKD come from the germline V gene. The V and J ends lost 4 bases and 0 bases, in that order; junction bases with no gene match: 11. The CDR3 DNA reads as TGTGCCACCAGTGAATTTCCCCGGACAGGCAGCTCCTACAATGAGCAGTTCTTC. Protein product: CATSEFPRTGSSYNEQFF.

This clonotype was counted at least ten times. The rearrangement links TRBV24-1 to TRBJ2-5; TRBD2 aligns across 11 bases. Germline lookup yields CDR1 KGHDR and CDR2 SFDVKD. V was clipped by 10 bases and J by 1 base; unmatched bases: 1. The CDR3 loop spans 13 amino acids. This CDR3 reads CATGLAAQETQYF. CDR3 bases: TGTGCCACGGGACTAGCGGCCCAAGAGACCCAGTACTTC.

This clonotype appeared many times. The rearrangement joins TRBV9 to TRBJ2-1; tentatively, D is TRBD1 or TRBD2 (6 bases each). CDR3 size: 14 residues. Trimming stripped 4 bases from V and 9 bases from J, with 17 bases between. Germline V gene lookup returns CDR1 SGDLS and CDR2 YYNGEE. The CDR3 bases are TGTGCCAGCAGCCCCGAGGGGGGAGCCGGTGAGCAGTTCTTC. This translates into CASSPEGGAGEQFF.

This clonotype showed up many times. The V gene is TRBV20-1, the J gene TRBJ1-2; D is ambiguous. CDR3 size: 14 residues. Trimming removed 6 bases from V and 8 bases from J, with 22 bases in between. Germline V gene data show CDR1 as DFQATT and CDR2 as SNEGSKA (reference sequence). The DNA of the CDR3 is TGCAGTGCCCCGATTCCCGTGCTAGCACGCGGCTACACCTTC. Encoded protein: CSAPIPVLARGYTF.

There are many counts of this clonotype. The V gene is TRBV5-6, the J gene TRBJ2-4; 8 bases map to TRBD1. The trim removed 0 bases at V and 7 bases at J, leaving 0 bases unmatched. The CDR3 consists of 13 residues. Germline V CDR1 and CDR2: SGHDT, YYEEEE. CDR3 sequence (DNA): TGTGCCAGCAGCTTGGACAGGGGGAACATTCAGTACTTC. Encoded protein: CASSLDRGNIQYF.

This clonotype was detected ten times or more. The chain links TRBV4-3 to TRBJ2-2; D tentatively reads TRBD1 or TRBD2 (6 bases each). CDR3 size: 17 residues. V lost 2 bases and J lost 7, with 20 bases in between. CDR1 LGHNA and CDR2 YSLEER come from the germline V gene. The DNA for the CDR3 is TGCGCCAGCAGCCAACCAGGGCTTGGGGGGCGCGGCGGGGAGCTGTTTTTT. It is translated as CASSQPGLGGRGGELFF.

This clonotype was recorded at least ten times. The chain recombines TRBV11-2 with TRBJ2-2; 8 positions match TRBD2. After removal of 0 bases from V and 5 bases from J, the junction contained 5 bases not matched to a gene. The CDR3 is made up of 16 amino acids. The germline CDR1 and CDR2 sequences are SGHAT and FQNNGV. CDR3 region: CASSLDGSGTTGELFF. CDR3 coding DNA: TGTGCCAGCAGCTTAGATGGTAGCGGGACGACCGGGGAGCTGTTTTTT.